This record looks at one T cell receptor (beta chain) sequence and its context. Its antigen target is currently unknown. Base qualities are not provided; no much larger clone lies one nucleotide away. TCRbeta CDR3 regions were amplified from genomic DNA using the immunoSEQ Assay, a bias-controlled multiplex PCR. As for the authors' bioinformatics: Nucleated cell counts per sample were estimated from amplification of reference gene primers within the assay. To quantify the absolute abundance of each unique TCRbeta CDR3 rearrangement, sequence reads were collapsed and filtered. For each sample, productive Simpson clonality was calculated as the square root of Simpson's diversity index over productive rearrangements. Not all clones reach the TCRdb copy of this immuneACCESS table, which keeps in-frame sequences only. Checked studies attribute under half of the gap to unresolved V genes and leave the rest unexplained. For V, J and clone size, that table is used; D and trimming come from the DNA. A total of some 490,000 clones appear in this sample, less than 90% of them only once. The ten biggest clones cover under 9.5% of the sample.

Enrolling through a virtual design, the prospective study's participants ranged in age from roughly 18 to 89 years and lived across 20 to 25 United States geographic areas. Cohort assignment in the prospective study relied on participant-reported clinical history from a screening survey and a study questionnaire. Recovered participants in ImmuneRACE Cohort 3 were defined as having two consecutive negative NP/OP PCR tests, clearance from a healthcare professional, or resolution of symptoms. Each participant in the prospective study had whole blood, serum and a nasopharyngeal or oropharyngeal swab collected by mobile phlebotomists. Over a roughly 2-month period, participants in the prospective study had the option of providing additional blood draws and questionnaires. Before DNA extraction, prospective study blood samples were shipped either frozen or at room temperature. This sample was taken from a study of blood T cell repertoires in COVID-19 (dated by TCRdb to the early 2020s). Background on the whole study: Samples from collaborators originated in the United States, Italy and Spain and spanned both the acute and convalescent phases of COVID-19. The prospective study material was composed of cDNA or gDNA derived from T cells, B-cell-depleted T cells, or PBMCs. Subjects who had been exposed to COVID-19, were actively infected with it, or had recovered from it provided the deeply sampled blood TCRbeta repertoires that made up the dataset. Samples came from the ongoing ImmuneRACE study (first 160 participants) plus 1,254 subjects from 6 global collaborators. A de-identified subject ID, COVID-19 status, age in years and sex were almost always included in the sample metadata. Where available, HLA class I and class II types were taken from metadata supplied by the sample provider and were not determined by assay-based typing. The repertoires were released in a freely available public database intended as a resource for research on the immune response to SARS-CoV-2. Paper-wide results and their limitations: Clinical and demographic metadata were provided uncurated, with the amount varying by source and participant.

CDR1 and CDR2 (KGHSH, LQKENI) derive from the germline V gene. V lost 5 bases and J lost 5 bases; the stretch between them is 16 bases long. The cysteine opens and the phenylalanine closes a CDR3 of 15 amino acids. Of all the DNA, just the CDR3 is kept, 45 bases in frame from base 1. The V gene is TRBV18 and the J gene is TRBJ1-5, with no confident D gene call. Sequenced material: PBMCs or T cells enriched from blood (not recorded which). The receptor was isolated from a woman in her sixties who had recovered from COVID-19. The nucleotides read TGTGCCAGCTCATTCTTACCAAGGCGGGATCAGCCCCAGCATTTT. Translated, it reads CASSFLPRRDQPQHF.